The 8 T cell receptor beta chains given below trace back to one sample, sequenced in a study of T-cell reconstitution after alpha-beta-depleted transplantation in children. Preparation of the TCRbeta library was carried out with unique molecular identifiers. Each CDR3 protein is one row after TCRdb ran MiXCR on the PCR reads. The sample contains 200,000 to 250,000 distinct CDR3 sequences, roughly a tenth of which appear only once. The sequences come from PBMCs from the stem cell graft donor, collected from the stem cell graft. The receptors originated from a human donor who donated a stem cell graft to a child with acute lymphoblastic leukemia.

This clonotype was seen only a few times. The chain carries TRBV11-2 and TRBJ2-1; possibly TRBD1 or TRBD2 for D (6 bases each). Germline values: CDR1 SGHAT, CDR2 FQNNGV. Trimming shortened V by 4 bases and J by 9 bases, and 19 bases separated the two germline ends. The CDR3 loop spans 15 amino acids. The CDR3, as DNA: TGTGCCAGCAGCTCCATTTGGGGGGCGAATCGTGAGCAGTTCTTC. It yields the protein CASSSIWGANREQFF.

This rearrangement joins TRBV12-3 or TRBV12-4 to TRBJ1-6, with D perhaps matching TRBD1 (6 bases). The CDR3 is made up of 12 amino acids. The V end lost 5 bases, the J end lost 9 bases, and 8 bases lay between the germline ends. CDR3 sequence: CASSTGTSPLHF. The CDR3 DNA is TGTGCCAGCAGTACAGGGACTTCACCCCTCCACTTT.

In this sample, this clonotype turned up a few times. The chain is built from TRBV27 and TRBJ1-2; 7 positions agree with TRBD1. The V segment lost 3 bases and the J segment 3 bases; nucleotides outside the gene matches: 4. The CDR3 runs 14 residues. CDR1 and CDR2 (germline): MNHEY, SMNVEV (reference sequence). This CDR3 is CASSFTGVDYGYTF. CDR3 in DNA: TGTGCCAGCAGTTTTACAGGGGTAGACTATGGCTACACCTTC.

This clonotype occurred a few times. V gene TRBV6-2 or TRBV6-3 combines with J gene TRBJ2-2; 7 bases align to TRBD2. The CDR3 consists of 18 residues. The junction had 19 bases not matched to a gene; V was cut back by 8 bases and J by 4 bases. Germline-derived CDR1 and CDR2 are MNHEY and SVGEGT. The CDR3 DNA is TGTGCCAGCGCGTCCTTGATGTCGAGCGGGGCCTTCACCGGGGAGCTGTTTTTT. It codes for CASASLMSSGAFTGELFF.

The chain combines TRBV6-7 with TRBJ1-2; 12 positions agree with TRBD1. TRBV6-7 is an ORF; its function is uncertain. This CDR3 is built from 17 residues. V lost 0 bases to trimming and J lost 6 bases; unmatched junction nucleotides: 8. In nucleotides, the CDR3 is TGTGCCAGCAGTTACTCGATGATGGGACAGGGGGCTAATGGCTACACCTTC. It encodes CASSYSMMGQGANGYTF.

This clonotype was counted at least ten times. This chain uses TRBV19 with TRBJ2-5, with D perhaps TRBD2 (5 bases). CDR3 length: 14 amino acids. Germline loops: CDR1 LNHDA, CDR2 SQIVND (reference sequence). The V end lost 3 bases, the J end lost 1 base, and 9 bases lay between the germline ends. CDR3 region: CASSIAGLQETQYF. The CDR3 bases are TGTGCCAGTAGTATTGCAGGACTCCAAGAGACCCAGTACTTC.

This clonotype was detected only a few times. The rearrangement joins TRBV5-1 to TRBJ1-1, with a possible D match to TRBD1 (6 bases). Germline V gene lookup returns CDR1 SGHRS and CDR2 YFSETQ. V was pared by 0 bases and J by 5 bases, with 14 bases between. The CDR3 sequence is 15 residues long. CDR3 nucleotides: TGCGCCAGCAGCTTGGCCGTCTCGAGGGGGACTGAAGCTTTCTTT. It translates to CASSLAVSRGTEAFF.

The CDR3 loop is CASSLAVAAHGYTF. The CDR3 DNA is TGTGCCAGCAGTTTAGCAGTGGCAGCTCATGGCTACACCTTC. The rearrangement joins TRBV12-3 or TRBV12-4 to TRBJ1-2; D call uncertain. The CDR3 length is 14 residues. V lost 0 bases and J lost 6, with 11 bases in between.